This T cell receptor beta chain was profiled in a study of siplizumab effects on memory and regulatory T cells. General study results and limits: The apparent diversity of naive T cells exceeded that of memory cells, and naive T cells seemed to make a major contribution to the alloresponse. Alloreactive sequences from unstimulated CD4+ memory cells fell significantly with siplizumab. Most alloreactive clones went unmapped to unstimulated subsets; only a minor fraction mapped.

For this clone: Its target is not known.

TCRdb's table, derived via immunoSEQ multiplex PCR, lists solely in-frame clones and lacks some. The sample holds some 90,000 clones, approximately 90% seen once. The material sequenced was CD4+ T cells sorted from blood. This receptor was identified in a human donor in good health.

Here the CDR3 reads CAWSAVTYNEQFF. CDR3 nucleotides: TGTGCCTGGAGCGCGGTAACCTACAATGAGCAGTTCTTC. The genes are TRBV30 and TRBJ2-1, with no clear D. The V end lost 3 bases, the J end lost 2 bases, and 8 bases lay between the germline ends. The CDR3 is 13 amino acids. Germline V CDR1 and CDR2: GTSNPN, SVGIG (reference sequence).